The entry that follows covers one T cell receptor (beta chain) sequence. Its cognate antigen is unknown. This entry belongs to a study of T-cell memory formation after mild COVID-19. TCRdb analysed the 5' RACE reads with MiXCR anew, one entry per CDR3 protein. The repertoire holds roughly 450,000 distinct CDR3 sequences, with 15% to 20% as singletons. Study outcomes and limitations: Researchers report contracting CD4+ clones mostly in CM and EM, with CD8+ clones in EMRA. Researchers found some responding clones in pre-infection memory, a sign that cross-reactive memory joined.

After removal of 1 base from V and 5 bases from J, the junction contained 5 bases not matched to a gene. Germline V gene data show CDR1 as SGHRS and CDR2 as YFSETQ. This CDR3 comprises 15 residues. The chain couples TRBV5-1 to TRBJ2-7; 11 bases align to TRBD2. The sequence was collected from an adult woman who had mild COVID-19 (a few samples of this study predate the infection). Cell type and time point are not known. The specimen sequenced was PBMCs or a T cell subset sorted from them (not recorded which). For the CDR3, the DNA is TGCGCCAGCAGCTTGTCTTTAGCGGGAGGGGACGAGCAGTACTTC. Translating it yields CASSLSLAGGDEQYF. Together with reference TRBV5-1 and TRBJ2-7, the CDR3 gives the full variable domain: KAGVTQTPRYLIKTRGQQVTLSCSPISGHRSVSWYQQTPGQGLQFLFEYFSETQRNKGNFPGRFSGRQFSNSRSEMNVSTLELGDSALYLCASSLSLAGGDEQYFGPGTRLTVT.